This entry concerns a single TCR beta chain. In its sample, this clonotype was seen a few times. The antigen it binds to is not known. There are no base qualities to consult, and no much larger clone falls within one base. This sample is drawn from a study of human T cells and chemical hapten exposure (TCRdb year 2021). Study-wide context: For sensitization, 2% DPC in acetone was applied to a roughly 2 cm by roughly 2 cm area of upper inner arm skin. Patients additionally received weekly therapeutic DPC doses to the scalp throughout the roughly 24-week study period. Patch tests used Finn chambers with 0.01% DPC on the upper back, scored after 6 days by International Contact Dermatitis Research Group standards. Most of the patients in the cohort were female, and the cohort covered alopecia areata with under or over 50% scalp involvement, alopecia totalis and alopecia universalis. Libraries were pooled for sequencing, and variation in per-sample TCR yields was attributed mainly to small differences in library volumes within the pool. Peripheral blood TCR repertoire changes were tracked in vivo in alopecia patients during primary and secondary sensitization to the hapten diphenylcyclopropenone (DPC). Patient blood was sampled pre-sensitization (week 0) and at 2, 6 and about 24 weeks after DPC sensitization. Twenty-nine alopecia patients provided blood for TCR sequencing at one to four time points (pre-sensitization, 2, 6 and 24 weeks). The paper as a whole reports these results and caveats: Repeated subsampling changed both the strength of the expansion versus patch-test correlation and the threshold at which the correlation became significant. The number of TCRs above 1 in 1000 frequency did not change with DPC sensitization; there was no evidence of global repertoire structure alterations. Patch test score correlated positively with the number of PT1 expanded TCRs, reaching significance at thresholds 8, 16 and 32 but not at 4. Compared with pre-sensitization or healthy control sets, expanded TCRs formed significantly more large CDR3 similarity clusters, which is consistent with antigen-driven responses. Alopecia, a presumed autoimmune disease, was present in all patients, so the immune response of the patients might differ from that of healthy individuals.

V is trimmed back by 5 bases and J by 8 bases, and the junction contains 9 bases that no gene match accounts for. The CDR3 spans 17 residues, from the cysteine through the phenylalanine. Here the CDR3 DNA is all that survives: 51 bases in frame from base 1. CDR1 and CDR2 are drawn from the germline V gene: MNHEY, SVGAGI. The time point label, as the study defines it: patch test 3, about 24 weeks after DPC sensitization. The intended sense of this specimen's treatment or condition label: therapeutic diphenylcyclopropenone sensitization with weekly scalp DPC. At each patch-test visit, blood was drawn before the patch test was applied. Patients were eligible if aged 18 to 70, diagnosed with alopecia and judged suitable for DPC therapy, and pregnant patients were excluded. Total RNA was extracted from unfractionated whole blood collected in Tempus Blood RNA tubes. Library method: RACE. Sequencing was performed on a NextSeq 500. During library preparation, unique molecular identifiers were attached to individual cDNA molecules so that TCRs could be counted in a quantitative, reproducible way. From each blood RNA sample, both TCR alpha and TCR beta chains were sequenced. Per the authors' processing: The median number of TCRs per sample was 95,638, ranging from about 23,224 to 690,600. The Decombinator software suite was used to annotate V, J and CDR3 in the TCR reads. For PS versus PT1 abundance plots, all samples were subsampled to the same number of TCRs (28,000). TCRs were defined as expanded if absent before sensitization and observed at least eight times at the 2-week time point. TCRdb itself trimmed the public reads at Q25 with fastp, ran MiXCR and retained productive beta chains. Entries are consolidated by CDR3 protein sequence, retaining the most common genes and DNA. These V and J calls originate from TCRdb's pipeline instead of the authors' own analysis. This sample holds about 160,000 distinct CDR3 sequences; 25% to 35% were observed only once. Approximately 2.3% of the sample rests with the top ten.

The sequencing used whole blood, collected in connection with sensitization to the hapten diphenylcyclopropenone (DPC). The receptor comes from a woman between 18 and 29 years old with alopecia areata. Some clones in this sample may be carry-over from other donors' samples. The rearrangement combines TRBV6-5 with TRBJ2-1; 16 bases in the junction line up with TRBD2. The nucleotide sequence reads TGTGCCAGCAGTACGCCGGGACTAGCGGGAGGGATGGATGAGCAGTTCTTC. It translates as CASSTPGLAGGMDEQFF.